This T cell receptor (beta chain) appears in the sequencing data of a study of blood T cell repertoires in COVID-19. On the study more broadly: COVID-19 samples collected from the United States, Italy and Spain covered acute and convalescent phases. T cells, B-cell-depleted T cells, or PBMCs supplied cDNA or gDNA.

Clones were sequenced by immunoSEQ multiplex PCR, and TCRdb holds only the in-frame ones, with some missing. The repertoire holds approximately 76,000 clones, with approximately 90% as singletons. This CDR3 region has 15 residues. Trimming removed 6 bases from V and 0 bases from J, with 12 bases in between. Per the germline V gene, CDR1 is MNHNY and CDR2 is SVGAGI (reference sequence). This clonotype was sampled from a young man with acute or convalescent COVID-19. This chain connects TRBV6-6 to TRBJ1-5; weak D call: TRBD1 (5 bases). The sample taken for sequencing was peripheral blood. The CDR3 loop reads CASRGGDGSNQPQHF. The DNA of the CDR3 is TGTGCCAGCAGGGGAGGGGACGGTAGCAATCAGCCCCAGCATTTT.